The text below deals with one T cell receptor (beta chain). Generated by immunoSEQ multiplex PCR, the TCRdb table keeps only in-frame clones and is missing some. The sample consists of 250,000 to 300,000 clones, 80% to 90% of them appearing once. This entry belongs to a study of blood T cell repertoires in COVID-19. The wider study: Whether acute or convalescent, the COVID-19 samples came from the United States, Italy and Spain. Sources were T cells, B-cell-depleted T cells, or PBMCs; the material itself was cDNA or gDNA.

Recruited during active infection, patients (from Seattle) were subsequently followed longitudinally. The CDR3 spans 15 residues. V lost 5 bases and J lost 4; bases outside the gene matches: 7. CDR1 is MDHEN and CDR2 is SYDVKM in the germline V gene. The clonotype originates from a woman aged 70-85 years with COVID-19, enrolled during active disease. The sequenced sample was peripheral blood. The V and J genes are TRBV28 and TRBJ2-3, with 9 bases lining up with TRBD1. The CDR3 DNA follows: TGTGCCAGCAGTAGCTACACAGGGGGCGCAGATACGCAGTATTTT. Residues: CASSSYTGGADTQYF.